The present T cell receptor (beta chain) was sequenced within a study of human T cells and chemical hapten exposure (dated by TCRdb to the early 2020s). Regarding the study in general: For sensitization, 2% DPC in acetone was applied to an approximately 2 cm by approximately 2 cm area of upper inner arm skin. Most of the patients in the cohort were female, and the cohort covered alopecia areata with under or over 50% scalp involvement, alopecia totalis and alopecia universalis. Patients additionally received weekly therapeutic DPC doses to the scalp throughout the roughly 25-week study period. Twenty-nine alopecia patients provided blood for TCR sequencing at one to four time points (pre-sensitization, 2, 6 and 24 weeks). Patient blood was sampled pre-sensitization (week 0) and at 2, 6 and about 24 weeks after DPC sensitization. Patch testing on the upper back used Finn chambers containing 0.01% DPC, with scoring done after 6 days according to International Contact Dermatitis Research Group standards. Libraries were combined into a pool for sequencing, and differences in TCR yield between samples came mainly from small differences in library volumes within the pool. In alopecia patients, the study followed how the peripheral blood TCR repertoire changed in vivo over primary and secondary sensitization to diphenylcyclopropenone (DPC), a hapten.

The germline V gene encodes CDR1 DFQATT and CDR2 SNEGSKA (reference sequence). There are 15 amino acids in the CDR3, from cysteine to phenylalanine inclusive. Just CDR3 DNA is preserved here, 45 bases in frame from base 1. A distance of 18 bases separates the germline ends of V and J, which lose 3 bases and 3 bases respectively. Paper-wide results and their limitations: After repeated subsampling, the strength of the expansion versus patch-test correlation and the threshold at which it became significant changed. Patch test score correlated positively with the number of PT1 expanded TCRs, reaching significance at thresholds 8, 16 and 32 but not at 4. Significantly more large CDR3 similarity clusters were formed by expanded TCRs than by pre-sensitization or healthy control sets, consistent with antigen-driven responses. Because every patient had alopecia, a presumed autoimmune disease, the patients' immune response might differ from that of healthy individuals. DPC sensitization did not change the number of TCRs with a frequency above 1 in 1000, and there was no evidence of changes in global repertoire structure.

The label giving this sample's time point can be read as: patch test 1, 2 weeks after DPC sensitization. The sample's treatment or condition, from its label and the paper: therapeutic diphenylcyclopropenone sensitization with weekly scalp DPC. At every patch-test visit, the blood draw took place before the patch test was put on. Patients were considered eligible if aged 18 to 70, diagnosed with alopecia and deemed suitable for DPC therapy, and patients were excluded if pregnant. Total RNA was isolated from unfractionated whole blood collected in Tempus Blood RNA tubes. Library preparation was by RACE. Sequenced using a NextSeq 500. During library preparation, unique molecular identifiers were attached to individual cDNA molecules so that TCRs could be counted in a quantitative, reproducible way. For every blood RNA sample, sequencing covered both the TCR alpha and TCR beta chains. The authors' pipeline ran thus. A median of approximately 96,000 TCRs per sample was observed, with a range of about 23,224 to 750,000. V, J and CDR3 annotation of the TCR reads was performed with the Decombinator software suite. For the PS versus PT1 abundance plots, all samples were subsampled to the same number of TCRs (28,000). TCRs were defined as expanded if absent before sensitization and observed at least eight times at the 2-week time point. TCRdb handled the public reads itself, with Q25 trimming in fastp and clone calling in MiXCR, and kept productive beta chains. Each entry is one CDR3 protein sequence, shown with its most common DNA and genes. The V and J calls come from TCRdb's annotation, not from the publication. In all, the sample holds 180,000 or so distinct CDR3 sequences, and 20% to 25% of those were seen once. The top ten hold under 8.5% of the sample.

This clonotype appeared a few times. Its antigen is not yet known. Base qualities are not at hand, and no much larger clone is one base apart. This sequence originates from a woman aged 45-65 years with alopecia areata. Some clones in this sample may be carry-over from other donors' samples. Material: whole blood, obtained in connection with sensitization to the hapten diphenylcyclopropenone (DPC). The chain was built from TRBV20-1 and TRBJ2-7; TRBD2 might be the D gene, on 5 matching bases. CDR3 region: CSAREARGINYEQYF. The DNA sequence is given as TGCAGTGCTAGGGAGGCTAGAGGGATTAACTACGAGCAGTACTTC.